This T cell receptor (beta chain) was documented in a study of blood T cell repertoires in COVID-19. About the study: T cells, B-cell-depleted T cells, or PBMCs supplied cDNA or gDNA.

V lost 0 bases to trimming and J lost 5 bases, with 5 bases between them. Germline V gene data show CDR1 as MNHEY and CDR2 as SVGAGI. CDR3 length equals 12 residues. In the original analysis: Reference gene primer amplification gave nucleated cell count estimates. Method: immunoSEQ multiplex PCR; TCRdb's copy keeps in-frame clones and lacks some. For V, J and clone size, that table is used; D and trimming come from the DNA. The data contain over 35,000 clones, roughly four fifths of them singletons. The sequence was collected from a man between 35 and 55 years old with active or convalescent COVID-19. Sequencing was performed on peripheral blood. The genes are TRBV6-5 and TRBJ2-7; D is ambiguous. CDR3 residues: CASSYSPDEQYF. DNA for the CDR3: TGTGCCAGCAGTTACTCACCGGACGAGCAGTACTTC.